Presented here are 16 T cell receptor beta chains from one specimen sequenced in a study of CD8 T cells in ankylosing spondylitis. Overall study findings and caveats: A motif of under 10 highly homologous TCR beta variants was seen as apparently characteristic of ankylosing spondylitis blood.

Using its own MiXCR run on the 5' RACE reads, TCRdb lists one record per CDR3 protein. The data hold 750,000 to 850,000 distinct CDR3 sequences, with about 12% observed a single time. Their antigen targets remain unknown. Sequences were obtained from blood, either unsorted or a sorted T cell fraction (not recorded which). Receptor source: a male donor with ankylosing spondylitis.

Only a few counts were recorded for this clonotype. The chain joins TRBV9 to TRBJ2-1; 8 positions agree with TRBD2. With V trimmed by 0 bases and J by 10 bases, 9 bases remained unmatched. The CDR3 has 15 amino acids. Germline CDR1 and CDR2: SGDLS and YYNGEE. The DNA of the CDR3 is TGTGCCAGCAGCGTAGAGGTCGGGGGGGCTTACGAGCAGTTCTTC. This codes for CASSVEVGGAYEQFF.

This clonotype was seen ten or more times. The chain couples TRBV7-2 to TRBJ2-3; TRBD2 matches at 12 bases. Trimming removed 4 bases from V and 4 bases from J; junction bases left unmatched: 3. The CDR3 loop spans 15 amino acids. Germline V CDR1 and CDR2: SGHTA, FQGNSA. DNA of the CDR3: TGTGCCAGCAGCTCCCTAGCGGGAGGGGCAGATACGCAGTATTTT. Protein product: CASSSLAGGADTQYF.

This clonotype was counted at least ten times. The chain carries TRBV20-1 and TRBJ1-5; D unresolved. Trimming pared 1 base from V and 5 bases from J, leaving 6 bases between. The CDR3 runs 12 residues. CDR1 is DFQATT, CDR2 SNEGSKA, per germline (reference sequence). CDR3 sequence (DNA): TGCAGTGCTAGAGGCAGTCATCAGCCCCAGCATTTT. It encodes CSARGSHQPQHF.

This rearrangement joins TRBV6-5 to TRBJ1-3; TRBD1 is a possible D gene (5 bases). Germline V CDR1 and CDR2: MNHEY, SVGAGI. Trimming removed 4 bases at V and 7 bases at J, with 14 bases between. The CDR3 spans 14 residues. CDR3 region: CASSSAGPGNTIYF. The CDR3 region has the DNA TGTGCCAGCAGTTCCGCAGGGCCGGGGAACACCATATATTTT.

The chain combines TRBV12-3 or TRBV12-4 with TRBJ1-5; 10 bases match TRBD1. The CDR3 loop spans 16 amino acids. J lost 7 bases, V lost 6 bases, and 12 bases had no gene match. The CDR3 DNA reads TGTGCCAGCAGACCCGCCGGGACAGGGGTGGGACAGCCCCAGCATTTT. Protein sequence: CASRPAGTGVGQPQHF.

This clonotype was detected a few times. The rearrangement joins TRBV24-1 to TRBJ2-5, with D unclear. CDR1 and CDR2 (germline): KGHDR, SFDVKD. Trimming stripped 5 bases from V and 5 bases from J, with 11 bases between. CDR3 length: 13 residues. The DNA of the CDR3 is TGTGCCACCAGTGGGGCAGGCCGGGAGACCCAGTACTTC. Protein sequence: CATSGAGRETQYF.

As concerns this clonotype: The junction and the germline gene differ at one end; a read error may be behind it. The V call is TRBV5-1, the J call TRBJ2-3; D ambiguous. CDR3 length: 14 residues. CDR1 is SGHRS, CDR2 YFSETQ, per germline. The CDR3 loop is CANSLDGNTDTQNF. The CDR3 DNA reads TGCGCCAACAGCTTGGATGGGAACACGGATACGCAGAATTTT.

This clonotype was picked up a small number of times. The gene calls are TRBV24-1 and TRBJ2-5; D is uncertain. The CDR3 is made up of 12 amino acids. V lost 5 bases, J lost 4 bases, and 7 bases lay in between. Per germline, CDR1 KGHDR and CDR2 SFDVKD. CDR3 in DNA: TGTGCCACCAGTGGTTATGGAGAGACCCAGTACTTC. Protein product: CATSGYGETQYF.

The chain recombines TRBV18 with TRBJ2-5; unclear D gene. The CDR3 is 15 residues long. Germline V gives CDR1 KGHSH, CDR2 LQKENI. Trimming stripped 3 bases from V and 1 base from J, with 12 bases between. This CDR3 is CASSPEFPRQETQYF. The CDR3 nucleotides read TGTGCCAGCTCACCGGAGTTTCCCCGCCAAGAGACCCAGTACTTC.

The chain has TRBV7-6 and TRBJ2-1; no clear D gene. Germline V lookup: CDR1 SGHVS, CDR2 FNYEAQ. V lost 5 bases, J lost 5 bases, and 16 bases lay in between. The CDR3 is 15 residues long. The CDR3 protein is CASSPIPETHNEQFF. CDR3 sequence (DNA): TGTGCCAGCAGCCCAATACCAGAGACTCACAATGAGCAGTTCTTC.

V usage is TRBV7-9 and J usage is TRBJ2-3, with unresolved D. CDR3 length equals 11 residues. V was shortened by 4 bases and J by 6 bases, with 5 bases between the two germline ends. CDR1 is SEHNR and CDR2 is FQNEAQ in the germline V gene (reference sequence). CDR3 in amino acids: CASSSYDTQYF. Here the CDR3 DNA reads TGTGCCAGCAGCTCCTACGATACGCAGTATTTT.

This clonotype was seen only a few times. The J gene is TRBJ2-5, the V gene TRBV19, with D hard to call. V lost 3 bases to trimming and J lost 3 bases, with 8 bases between them. Germline CDR1 reads LNHDA; CDR2 reads SQIVND (reference sequence). The CDR3 sequence is 13 residues long. This chain's CDR3 is CASSIGRKETQYF. DNA for the CDR3: TGTGCCAGTAGTATTGGCAGAAAAGAGACCCAGTACTTC. The full variable domain, with the rest looked up from reference TRBV19 and TRBJ2-5, is DGGITQSPKYLFRKEGQNVTLSCEQNLNHDAMYWYRQDPGQGLRLIYYSQIVNDFQKGDIAEGYSVSREKKESFPLTVTSAQKNPTAFYLCASSIGRKETQYFGPGTRLLVL.

The rearrangement uses TRBV5-6 and TRBJ2-1, with 13 bases fitting TRBD2. The CDR3 length is 17 residues. CDR1 SGHDT and CDR2 YYEEEE come from the germline V gene. The V and J ends lost 4 bases and 9 bases, in that order; junction bases with no gene match: 13. The DNA for the CDR3 is TGTGCCAGCAGCCCCGGAACTAGCGGGAGGGGAAATGCTGAGCAGTTCTTC. Its protein product is CASSPGTSGRGNAEQFF.

This clonotype was observed a handful of times. The chain carries TRBV20-1 and TRBJ1-1; D possibly corresponds to TRBD1 (6 bases). Germline V lookup: CDR1 DFQATT, CDR2 SNEGSKA (reference sequence). Between the trimmed V and J ends, which lost 7 bases and 8 bases, there was a span of 14 bases. CDR3 length: 11 residues. CDR3 DNA sequence: TGCAGTGAAGGGGGGCCGCACGAAGCTTTCTTT. Residues: CSEGGPHEAFF.

The J gene is TRBJ2-1, the V gene TRBV2, with a weak D call TRBD2 (6 bases). Germline loops: CDR1 SNHLY, CDR2 FYNNEI. V dropped 8 bases and J dropped 6 bases, with 11 bases sitting between them. The CDR3 length is 12 residues. The CDR3 protein is CASGGSGNEQFF. Here the CDR3 DNA reads TGTGCCAGCGGGGGGAGCGGCAATGAGCAGTTCTTC.

There are a few counts of this clonotype. V gene TRBV7-6 combines with J gene TRBJ2-1; 15 bases are a match to TRBD2. V was clipped by 1 base and J by 7 bases; unmatched bases: 8. CDR3 length: 18 amino acids. The germline CDR1 and CDR2 sequences are SGHVS and FNYEAQ. CDR3 coding DNA: TGTGCCAGCAGCTTAGGTGGGACTAGCGGGGGGCCGAGGAATGAGCAGTTCTTC. Translation: CASSLGGTSGGPRNEQFF.